The source of this TCR beta chain is a study of cytomegalovirus exposure and HLA in healthy donors (dated by TCRdb to 2016 to 2017). Looking at the study overall: According to an earlier analysis of 550 to 700 of the donors, about 179 million T cells yielded 117 million unique TCR beta sequences and around 280 Gb of sequence data. Roughly 290 gigabases of sequencing data and approximately 91 million unique TCR sequences made up an early release that covered several hundred HLA-typed donors. Of the roughly 400 genotyped donors, about 80% fell in the genetic ancestry cluster associated with self-reported Caucasian donors. The study aimed to test whether cataloging public T cell receptors could reveal signatures of past pathogen exposure. Using immunosequencing, the study profiled T cell repertoires from about 610 subjects and related those repertoires to cytomegalovirus serostatus. In addition to the first cohort of roughly 670 subjects, a separate validation cohort of 120 different subjects was used. The study combined high-throughput TCR immunosequencing, statistical association of individual TCRs with disease status, and machine learning to predict cytomegalovirus infection status. A later analysis re-analyzed previously published TCR beta repertoires from about 730 donors and added high-resolution HLA genotyping to study TCR occurrence patterns. Rather than using new phenotypic data, the later analysis identified candidate immune exposures from TCR beta sequences and from how often those sequences occurred across donors. To decide whether each TCR beta V gene segment behaved as functional or pseudogenic, an earlier analysis of approximately 590 of the donors relied on high-throughput TCR beta sequencing. Donor age, sex, ethnicity and CMV serostatus were compiled alongside the repertoire data. A later genetic analysis used genome-wide SNP genotypes for about three fifths of the 666 donors, treating that subset as a discovery cohort. Every discovery cohort repertoire had been produced on one sequencing platform. Class I and class II HLA loci were covered by the typing at four-digit resolution. Typing coverage differed by locus: A, B, C, DRB1 and DQB1 were typed in about 629-640 donors, DQA1 in 522, DPA1 in approximately 600, and DPB1 in just under 480. Five DR-DQ haplotypes were handled as single units for association and clustering because linkage in the cohort was strong. On average, 235,054 unique TCR beta nucleotide sequences were sequenced per donor among 398 genotyped donors of the cohort, with 15% to 20% of those sequences being non-productive. General findings and caveats noted by the study authors: For the cohort, immune exposure information was limited to CMV serostatus. In a later analysis, the rate of TCR association differed among HLA loci, with DRB1 alleles having the most associated TCRs and HLA-C alleles having the fewest. V-gene and J-gene trimming of TCR beta chains was associated with a missense DCLRE1C variant in a later genetic analysis, and the association was replicated in an independent cohort. When HLA alleles, especially DR and DQ, strongly co-occurred, TCR associations were difficult to assign to individual alleles. Sequencing depth was assumed to be roughly uniform across donors in the presence/absence analyses, though that assumption may not hold. Specific HLA alleles were associated with roughly 17,000 TCR beta sequences at a false discovery rate of 0.05 in a later analysis. Only TCR beta chains were sequenced in this cohort, and the absence of alpha or paired-chain data limited detectable features. A further reported finding was that TCR beta sequences accurately predicted the HLA-A and HLA-B alleles for most subjects in the first cohort. Several of the top co-occurrence clusters appeared to be linked to parvovirus B19, influenza, CMV and Epstein-Barr virus, according to a later analysis. According to a later analysis, most CMV-associated TCR beta chains appeared to be HLA-restricted, and the HLA associations seemed to be driven largely by CMV exposure. Three of the identified cytomegalovirus-associated TCR beta chains were confirmed in vitro to be specific for cytomegalovirus antigens. It was suggested by the authors that the approach could potentially be generalized to other disease states and immunological phenotypes. A total of fewer than 200 TCR beta chains were listed by the study as associated with cytomegalovirus. Linkage disequilibrium might explain the correlated functional status among segregating V segments, but an unknown experimental factor could not be ruled out. According to a later genetic analysis, donors in an Asian-associated ancestry cluster had fewer N-insertions in productive TCRs than the approximately 630-donor mean. Some IMGT-functional V segments, including TRBV6-2 and TRBV6-3, could not be distinguished by the 87-base-pair reads and were therefore excluded. A cluster of highly shared sequence variants was judged likely to represent a technical artifact of the sequencing pipeline. In an earlier analysis of 587 of the donors, most TCR beta V segments were observed in productive rearrangements about 90% or about 30% of the time, broadly matching IMGT annotations. Because some donors lacked HLA typing at each locus, the association tests relied only on the typed subset. The classifier was reported to diagnose cytomegalovirus status with high specificity and sensitivity in both the original and validation cohorts. Compared with equally common non-associated chains, HLA-associated TCR beta chains in a later analysis were more clonally expanded and had lower generation probabilities. The earlier analysis of about 600 of the donors excluded 15 to 20 rarely observed V segments, including chromosome 9 orphons, because counts were too low. While some public TCRs were present in many individuals, most TCR sequences turned up only very rarely across donors.

The protocol used for the library was the immunoSEQ multiplex PCR assay. The multiplex PCR relied on a mix of 60 forward primers for TCR Vbeta segments and 13 reverse primers for TCR Jbeta segments. Amplification of the CDR3 region of rearranged TCR beta genes was performed with a multiplex PCR assay on genomic DNA. On the Illumina HiSeq System, the amplified TCR beta libraries were sequenced as 87-base-pair reads. The original methods were these. A later analysis tallied roughly 80 million unique TCR beta chains across the roughly 610 repertoires, and about 10 million of those chains were shared by two or more donors. A nearest-neighbor algorithm error-corrected the raw reads and collapsed the reads into unique sequences, merging closely related sequences to remove PCR and sequencing errors. Alignment of CDR3 sequences to IMGT reference sequences was used to assign V, D and J gene segments. For a sequence to be retained, a match of at least six nucleotides to both a V gene segment and a J gene segment was required. Rearrangements were classified as productive when the CDR3 lacked stop codons and remained in frame with V and J, and all other rearrangements were classified as non-productive. Following IMGT convention, CDR3 was defined as the stretch from the second conserved V-encoded cysteine up to the conserved J-encoded phenylalanine. Sequences without an unambiguous match to a single V gene segment were excluded from the earlier analysis of 450 to 750 of the donors. An earlier analysis of 500 to 700 of the donors classified V segments as functional when productive rearrangements were above 56.7% and as segregating when the standard deviation between donors was above 5%. A statistical classification framework was developed to diagnose cytomegalovirus status using the catalog of TCR beta chain sequences. In a later analysis, TCR nucleotide sequences were compared against IMGT/GENE-DB human TR gene sequences so that V and J genes could be assigned. A later analysis assigned CDR3 sequences and most-parsimonious VDJ recombination scenarios with the TCRdist pipeline. In a later analysis, each TCR beta chain was defined by its CDR3 amino acid sequence together with its V-gene family, and reads without a unique V-gene family were excluded. A later analysis removed roughly 590 highly shared, low-generation-probability nucleotide sequences to deal with suspected cross-contamination and a sequencing artifact. In a later analysis, a clonal expansion index for each public chain was calculated from normalized within-repertoire ranks of inferred template counts. A later analysis computed generation probabilities with a VDJ recombination model fitted to out-of-frame rearrangements, and checked the results against IGoR. In a later analysis, TCR-TCR, TCR-HLA and TCR-CMV co-occurrence was scored with hypergeometric tests, and a repertoire-size bias correction was applied to TCR pairs. To estimate false discovery rates, a later analysis permuted the HLA or CMV assignments 20 times. In a later analysis, co-occurring TCRs were grouped using DBSCAN, with TCRdist sequence similarity added in when clustering inside HLA-allele-positive subsets. Co-occurrence clustering excluded repertoires with fewer than 30,000 or more than 120,000 public chains, plus five with anomalous nucleotide sharing. The clones in this table, taken by TCRdb from immuneACCESS, are in-frame only. Not every clone is retained; where verified, under half of the shortfall comes from an unresolved V gene, and the cause of the rest is unknown. V and J calls and clone size are copied from that table; D and trimming were computed from the DNA. The sample table holds some 140,000 clones, of which roughly three quarters were seen once. The top ten hold more than 3% of the sample.

According to the germline V gene, CDR1 reads ENHRY and CDR2 reads SYGVKD. Trimming takes 2 bases off V and 6 bases off J; junction bases not matched to a gene: 5. Counted from cysteine to phenylalanine, this CDR3 has 14 amino acids. Only the CDR3 part of the read is kept: 42 bases, read in frame from the first base. The cohort consisted of 600 to 750 healthy bone marrow donors. At the time of sampling, all cohort members were nominally healthy, though unrecorded immune exposures were likely present. The donor tested CMV seronegative, placing the donor among the 350 to 400 seronegative members of the cohort. Every donor gave a peripheral blood sample, and the peripheral blood mononuclear cells from that sample were used for TCR beta sequencing. The Qiagen DNeasy Blood Extraction Kit was used to extract genomic DNA from the blood cell samples. About this clone: The antigen it binds to is not known. Base qualities are not recorded, but no much larger clone differs from it by a single base.

The sequence was obtained from a female donor in good health and CMV-seronegative. Input material: PBMCs. In this chain, TRBV10-3 is recombined with TRBJ1-2, with 8 bases matching TRBD1. The CDR3 is CAISERTGNHGYTF. The nucleotide sequence is TGTGCCATCAGTGAGAGGACAGGGAATCATGGCTACACCTTC.